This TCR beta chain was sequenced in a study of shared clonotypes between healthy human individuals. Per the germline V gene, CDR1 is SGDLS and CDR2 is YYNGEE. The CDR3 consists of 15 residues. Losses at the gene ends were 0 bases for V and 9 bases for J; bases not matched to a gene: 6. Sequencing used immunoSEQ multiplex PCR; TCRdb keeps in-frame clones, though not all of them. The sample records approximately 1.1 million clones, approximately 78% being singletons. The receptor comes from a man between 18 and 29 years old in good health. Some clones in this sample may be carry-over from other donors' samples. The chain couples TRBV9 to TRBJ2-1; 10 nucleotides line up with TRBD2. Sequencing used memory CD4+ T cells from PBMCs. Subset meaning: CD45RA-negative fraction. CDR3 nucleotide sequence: TGTGCCAGCAGCGTAGTCGCTAGCGGGAGAGGTGAGCAGTTCTTC. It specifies CASSVVASGRGEQFF.